The 21 T cell receptor beta chains below come from one sample, sequenced in a study of blood T cell repertoires in COVID-19. Produced via immunoSEQ multiplex PCR; TCRdb's table is partial and in-frame only. The sample has 130,000 to 150,000 clones, about 82% seen once; the top ten hold 2.5% to 3%. Material for sequencing was peripheral blood. The receptors were sampled from a woman between 40 and 55 years old with active or convalescent COVID-19.

This clone was detected once. In DNA, the CDR3 is TGTGCCAGCAGCCAAGAGTACGGGAGTAGCCAAGAGACCCAGTACTTC. Residues: CASSQEYGSSQETQYF. This chain links TRBV3-1 (or the pseudogene TRBV3-2) with TRBJ2-5; D is possibly TRBD2 (6 bases). Germline values: CDR1 LGHDT, CDR2 YNNKEL (reference sequence). V was pared by 0 bases and J by 1 base, with 12 bases between. The CDR3 runs 16 residues.

This sequence joins TRBV19 and TRBJ1-4; no clear D. Germline assignment: CDR1 LNHDA and CDR2 SQIVND (reference sequence). The germline V and J ends were trimmed by 2 bases and 5 bases, with 9 bases remaining between them. The CDR3 contains 14 residues. As DNA, the CDR3 is TGTGCCAGTAGTATAACCGGGTCCAATGAAAAACTGTTTTTT. Translated: CASSITGSNEKLFF.

The chain uses TRBV5-5 and TRBJ2-7; perhaps TRBD2 as D (6 bases). The ends were cut back, 4 bases at V and 6 bases at J, with 11 bases in the middle. The germline CDR1 and CDR2 sequences are SGHKS and YYEKEE (reference sequence). This CDR3 has 12 amino acids. In nucleotides, the CDR3 is TGTGCCAGCAGCCGGACGGGGGTCGAGCAGTACTTC. This gives the protein CASSRTGVEQYF. The whole variable domain, filled in from reference TRBV5-5 and TRBJ2-7, reads DAGVTQSPTHLIKTRGQQVTLRCSPISGHKSVSWYQQVLGQGPQFIFQYYEKEERGRGNFPDRFSARQFPNYSSELNVNALLLGDSALYLCASSRTGVEQYFGPGTRLTVT.

The chain employs TRBV30 and TRBJ1-5; 7 bases fit TRBD1. CDR1 GTSNPN and CDR2 SVGIG come from the germline V gene (reference sequence). V was pared by 2 bases and J by 6 bases, with 4 bases of the junction left unmatched. This CDR3 is 13 amino acids long. This chain's CDR3 is CAWSTRTGQPQHF. The CDR3 DNA follows: TGTGCCTGGAGTACTCGGACAGGTCAGCCCCAGCATTTT.

The chain links TRBV7-2 to TRBJ2-1; 10 bases agree with TRBD2. Germline values: CDR1 SGHTA, CDR2 FQGNSA. The CDR3 runs to 15 residues. V dropped 1 base and J dropped 5; count of bases not matched to a gene: 2. The CDR3 sequence: CASSLGLAGDNEQFF. The DNA of the CDR3 is TGTGCCAGCAGCTTAGGTCTAGCGGGGGACAATGAGCAGTTCTTC.

This chain connects TRBV29-1 to TRBJ2-3, with 7 bases lining up with TRBD1. Trimming at V came to 7 bases and at J to 4 bases, leaving 11 bases not matched to a gene. The germline gives CDR1 SQVTM, CDR2 ANQGSEA. This CDR3 is 14 amino acids long. This CDR3 is CSAATGVQADTQYF. The CDR3 nucleotides are TGCAGCGCAGCAACAGGGGTTCAAGCAGATACGCAGTATTTT.

V usage is TRBV7-9 and J usage is TRBJ1-2; 10 positions match TRBD1. Trimming cost V 1 base and J 9 bases; bases outside gene matches: 11. The germline V gene has CDR1 SEHNR and CDR2 FQNEAQ (reference sequence). The CDR3 extends over 16 amino acids. The CDR3 here is CASSLESRGTGDSYTF. CDR3 nucleotide sequence: TGTGCCAGCAGCTTAGAATCACGGGGGACAGGGGACAGCTACACCTTC.

CDR3 sequence reads: CASWIRQGAGTEAFF. The CDR3 DNA reads TGTGCCAGTTGGATCCGACAGGGGGCTGGCACTGAAGCTTTCTTT. This chain joins TRBV19 and TRBJ1-1; the match to TRBD1 covers 10 bases. The CDR3 is 15 amino acids. J was trimmed by 4 bases and V by 8 bases; bases with no gene match: 10. Germline V gene lookup returns CDR1 LNHDA and CDR2 SQIVND (reference sequence). Combining the CDR3 with reference TRBV19 and TRBJ1-1 gives the whole variable domain DGGITQSPKYLFRKEGQNVTLSCEQNLNHDAMYWYRQDPGQGLRLIYYSQIVNDFQKGDIAEGYSVSREKKESFPLTVTSAQKNPTAFYLCASWIRQGAGTEAFFGQGTRLTVV.

The chain recombines TRBV19 with TRBJ1-1; the D gene is possibly TRBD1 (5 bases). Germline CDR1 and CDR2: LNHDA and SQIVND (reference sequence). This CDR3 spans 15 amino acids. V lost 7 bases, J lost 0 bases, and 15 bases lay in between. CDR3 nucleotides: TGTGCCAGTAAAGGGGAAGGTCTAGTGAACACTGAAGCTTTCTTT. Translated: CASKGEGLVNTEAFF. The full variable domain, with the rest looked up from reference TRBV19 and TRBJ1-1, is DGGITQSPKYLFRKEGQNVTLSCEQNLNHDAMYWYRQDPGQGLRLIYYSQIVNDFQKGDIAEGYSVSREKKESFPLTVTSAQKNPTAFYLCASKGEGLVNTEAFFGQGTRLTVV.

CDR3 sequence (DNA): TGTGCCACCAGTGAAACAGGGGGTAACACCGGGGAGCTGTTTTTT. It yields the protein CATSETGGNTGELFF. The J gene is TRBJ2-2, the V gene TRBV24-1; TRBD1 agrees at 8 bases. The germline CDR1 and CDR2 sequences are KGHDR and SFDVKD. CDR3 length: 15 residues. V gave up 4 bases and J gave up 2 bases; unmatched junction bases: 2.

This clone showed up just once. The chain has TRBV29-1 and TRBJ2-7; D is perhaps TRBD1 (6 bases). Trimming took 7 bases from V and 5 from J, leaving 12 bases between them. CDR1 and CDR2 (germline): SQVTM, ANQGSEA. The CDR3 has 11 amino acids. In nucleotides, the CDR3 is TGCAGCGGAAGCCACAGGGACGAGCAGTACTTC. This gives the protein CSGSHRDEQYF.

The count of this clone is one. J is TRBJ2-1 and V is TRBV24-1; a possible D gene is TRBD2 (6 bases). V was shortened by 0 bases and J by 1 base, with 18 bases between the two germline ends. The CDR3 extends over 19 amino acids. Germline CDR1 KGHDR, CDR2 SFDVKD. CDR3 DNA sequence: TGTGCCACCAGTGATTTGTCCGGCCAGAGGAGCGGGTCCTACAATGAGCAGTTCTTC. Translating gives CATSDLSGQRSGSYNEQFF.

The CDR3 DNA reads as TGTGCCACCAGTGGGGGGCCCACAGATACGCAGTATTTT. It is translated as CATSGGPTDTQYF. The chain carries TRBV24-1 and TRBJ2-3, with a possible D match to TRBD1 (6 bases). V was pared by 5 bases and J by 2 bases, with 7 bases between. Germline CDR1 reads KGHDR; CDR2 reads SFDVKD. This CDR3 comprises 13 residues.

The V call is TRBV5-1, the J call TRBJ2-7; possibly TRBD2 for D (6 bases). V was cut by 1 base and J by 0 bases, with 14 bases left in between. The CDR3 length is 16 residues. The germline V gene encodes CDR1 SGHRS and CDR2 YFSETQ. CDR3 region: CASSLTGGTSSYEQYF. The CDR3 coding sequence is TGCGCCAGCAGCTTGACGGGCGGGACGAGCTCCTACGAGCAGTACTTC.

The V gene is TRBV19, the J gene TRBJ2-3; 9 positions agree with TRBD1. The CDR3 has 15 residues. V was pared by 3 bases and J by 7 bases, with 8 bases of the junction left unmatched. Germline loops: CDR1 LNHDA, CDR2 SQIVND (reference sequence). DNA of the CDR3: TGTGCCAGTAGTATGGGGGGGGACAGGGCGAATACGCAGTATTTT. Translation: CASSMGGDRANTQYF.

V gene TRBV24-1 combines with J gene TRBJ2-1, with a tentative D call TRBD2 (5 bases). CDR1 and CDR2 from the germline V gene are KGHDR and SFDVKD. This CDR3 has 12 residues. The V end lost 6 bases, the J end lost 7 bases, and 9 bases lay between the germline ends. CDR3 coding DNA: TGTGCCACCAGTTGGGCGGGTAATGAGCAGTTCTTC. The encoded protein is CATSWAGNEQFF.

V gene TRBV5-4 combines with J gene TRBJ1-4; no reliable D call. Germline assignment: CDR1 SGHNT and CDR2 YYREEE (reference sequence). The CDR3 is made up of 14 amino acids. Trimming cost V 3 bases and J 0 bases, with 6 bases left between them. The CDR3 loop reads CASSSYTTNEKLFF. CDR3 sequence (DNA): TGTGCCAGCAGCTCTTATACAACTAATGAAAAACTGTTTTTT.

V usage is TRBV27 and J usage is TRBJ2-7; 7 positions match TRBD2. The CDR3 is made up of 13 amino acids. Germline trimming cut 5 bases from V and 9 bases from J; bases unmatched to any gene: 10. Germline assignment: CDR1 MNHEY and CDR2 SMNVEV (reference sequence). CDR3 sequence reads: CASSVREGMGQYF. CDR3 coding DNA: TGTGCCAGCAGTGTCAGGGAGGGGATGGGGCAGTACTTC.

V usage is TRBV28 and J usage is TRBJ2-5; D possibly corresponds to TRBD2 (7 bases). Germline assignment: CDR1 MDHEN and CDR2 SYDVKM. The CDR3 has 13 residues. Trimming pared 3 bases from V and 7 bases from J, leaving 12 bases between. The DNA of the CDR3 is TGTGCCAGCAGTTTCGGGGGGCGACGGACCCAGTACTTC. It translates to CASSFGGRRTQYF.

The gene calls are TRBV27 and TRBJ2-7; TRBD2 agrees at 8 bases. The CDR3 length is 16 residues. After removal of 0 bases from V and 6 bases from J, the junction contained 10 bases not matched to a gene. The germline V gene has CDR1 MNHEY and CDR2 SMNVEV (reference sequence). In nucleotides, the CDR3 is TGTGCCAGCAGTTTATCGGGCGGGGGGCCCCTCGGCGAGCAGTACTTC. Translation gives CASSLSGGGPLGEQYF.

The chain carries TRBV1 and TRBJ2-1; TRBD2, the D gene given by the table, was not confirmed from the DNA. TRBV1 is termed a pseudogene. CDR3 length: 14 residues. CDR3 bases: TGCACCAGCAGCCAGGAGCGGGAGGGCAATGAGCAGTTCTTC. Protein: CTSSQEREGNEQFF.